Here is one T cell receptor beta chain with its context. The data derive from a study of blood T cell repertoires in COVID-19. This CDR3 region has 15 residues. The germline V gene has CDR1 LNHDA and CDR2 SQIVND (reference sequence). The V and J ends lost 5 bases and 2 bases, in that order; junction bases with no gene match: 4. As handled by the study authors: Reference gene primer amplification gave estimated nucleated cell counts. Clones were read by immunoSEQ multiplex PCR, and TCRdb kept only the in-frame ones, dropping some. For V, J and clone size, that table is used; D and trimming come from the DNA. The sample lists around 180,000 clones, approximately 85% occurring once.

This chain connects TRBV19 to TRBJ1-3, with 9 bases aligning to TRBD1. The source material was peripheral blood. This sequence originates from a man aged 55 to 70 with acute or convalescent COVID-19. The CDR3 is CASSLRDRAGNTIYF. The CDR3 DNA is TGTGCCAGTAGTCTCCGGGACAGGGCTGGAAACACCATATATTTT.